The rows below give T cell receptor beta chains drawn from one sample of a study of T-cell reconstitution after alpha-beta-depleted transplantation in children. TCRdb re-called the PCR reads through MiXCR, storing one row per CDR3 protein. The sample records around 380,000 distinct CDR3 sequences, under 13% being singletons. The source was PBMCs from the stem cell graft donor, collected from the stem cell graft. These receptor sequences come from a human donor who donated a stem cell graft to a child with acute myeloid leukemia. Both conserved end residues are part of each CDR3. The D gene is left open where the match is weak. Clone size is not always given. Where it is, it says once, few, many or a class for expanded clones.

V gene	clone size	J gene	D gene	CDR3 DNA	CDR3 protein
TRBV6-1	many	TRBJ1-3	NA	TGTGCCAGCAGTGACAGCGGAAACACCATATATTTT	CASSDSGNTIYF
TRBV4-1	few	TRBJ2-1	NA	TGCGCCAGCAGATACGACATCGGCTCCTACAATGAGCAGTTCTTC	CASRYDIGSYNEQFF
TRBV11-2	NA	TRBJ2-1	TRBD2	TGTGCCAGCAGCTTACTTACGGGGGGGCGATACAATGAGCAGTTCTTC	CASSLLTGGRYNEQFF
TRBV29-1	NA	TRBJ2-3	TRBD2	TGCAGCGCCCCCGCGGGGGTGGAGCAGTATTTT	CSAPAGVEQYF
TRBV7-2	few	TRBJ2-5	NA	TGTGCCAGCAGCTCCCTGATACGGGAGACGAGGAAACGAGAGACCCAGTACTTC	CASSSLIRETRKRETQYF
TRBV12-3/TRBV12-4	few	TRBJ1-5	TRBD1	TGTGCCAGCAGCGAGGGGGCTCCGGACAGGGGGGCGAATCAGCCCCAGCATTTT	CASSEGAPDRGANQPQHF
TRBV12-3/TRBV12-4	few	TRBJ2-1	NA	TGTGCCAGCAGTCCGGGGGCGACGAAGCAGTTCTTC	CASSPGATKQFF
TRBV4-3	few	TRBJ2-2	NA	TGCGCCAGCAGCCAAGCGGTCAGAGCCAACACCGGGGAGCTGTTTTTT	CASSQAVRANTGELFF
TRBV20-1	many	TRBJ2-5	TRBD2	TGCAGTGCTAGAGATATGGGCCTAGCGGGGGGGCGTGAGACCCAGTACTTC	CSARDMGLAGGRETQYF
TRBV7-7	few	TRBJ2-7	NA	TGTGCTAGCAGCAGATGGGACGGCTACGAGCAGTACTTC	CASSRWDGYEQYF
TRBV29-1	many	TRBJ1-1	TRBD1	TGCAGCGTTGACGGGGGCAGGGGGCCCACTGAAGCTTTCTTT	CSVDGGRGPTEAFF
TRBV3-1	few	TRBJ2-1	NA	TGTGCCAGCACACTAGGCGGGGTCGGCAATGAGCAGTTCTTC	CASTLGGVGNEQFF
TRBV29-1	many	TRBJ2-5	NA	TGCAGCGCCGAGGGAGCCCGTCAAGAGACCCAGTACTTC	CSAEGARQETQYF
TRBV20-1	NA	TRBJ1-6	TRBD1	TGCAGTGCTAGGGGGACAGGGTTATATAATTCACCCCTCCACTTT	CSARGTGLYNSPLHF
TRBV11-2	NA	TRBJ2-1	TRBD2	TGTGCCAGCAGCGCAAAGCGGGAGGGCCCTTTGTTTGAGCAGTTCTTC	CASSAKREGPLFEQFF
TRBV5-1	NA	TRBJ2-1	NA	TGCGCCAGCAGCTCACTTAGCGGAAACCTCAATGAGCAGTTCTTC	CASSSLSGNLNEQFF
TRBV29-1	NA	TRBJ2-3	NA	TGCAGCGTTAGAGAGAGCACAGATACGCAGTATTTT	CSVRESTDTQYF
TRBV6-2/TRBV6-3	NA	TRBJ2-5	NA	TGTGCCAGCATCAAGGGGGTGGAGCGGGGATTCCAAGAGACCCAGTACTTC	CASIKGVERGFQETQYF
TRBV9	NA	TRBJ2-1	TRBD2	TGTGCCAGCAGCCCCTCCGTTGGGACTAGCGGGAATGAGCAGTTCTTC	CASSPSVGTSGNEQFF
TRBV20-1	few	TRBJ2-3	TRBD2	TGCAGTGCTGAGTCAAGGACTAGCGGCACAGATACGCAGTATTTT	CSAESRTSGTDTQYF
TRBV5-1	few	TRBJ2-3	TRBD2	TGCGCCAGCAGCCCAAGCGGGGGTAGGATAGATACGCAGTATTTT	CASSPSGGRIDTQYF
TRBV25-1	NA	TRBJ2-5	NA	TGTGCCAGCAGACCCAACCCAACAGGTTTCGAGACCCAGTACTTC	CASRPNPTGFETQYF
TRBV10-3	NA	TRBJ2-1	NA	TGTGCCATCAGTGGCAGTACCACCATCGGTAATGAGCAGTTCTTC	CAISGSTTIGNEQFF
TRBV14	NA	TRBJ2-3	TRBD2	TGTGCCAGCAGCCAAGATTCTCCGACTAGCGAGGAGCCTGCCACAGATACGCAGTATTTT	CASSQDSPTSEEPATDTQYF
TRBV12-3/TRBV12-4	many	TRBJ1-5	TRBD1	TGTGCCAGCAGGCAGGGGGTAAGCAATCAGCCCCAGCATTTT	CASRQGVSNQPQHF
TRBV12-3/TRBV12-4	NA	TRBJ2-3	NA	TGTGCCAGTACCCCCAAGGGAAAGCGGCCCACAGATACGCAGTATTTT	CASTPKGKRPTDTQYF
TRBV10-3	NA	TRBJ2-3	TRBD1	TGTGCCATCATTGGACAGGGACGGGCAGATACGCAGTATTTT	CAIIGQGRADTQYF
TRBV7-9	NA	TRBJ1-2	TRBD1	TGTGCCAGCAGCCCCGGGACAGGGAATTTTGGCTACACCTTC	CASSPGTGNFGYTF
TRBV15	NA	TRBJ1-2	TRBD1	TGTGCCACCAGCAGTCGGGGGACAGAAGGCTACACCTTC	CATSSRGTEGYTF
TRBV6-5	NA	TRBJ2-5	TRBD2	TGTGCCAGCAGTTACGCCGCTAGCGGGAGAAGTGTGTCCCAGTACTTC	CASSYAASGRSVSQYF
TRBV6-1	many	TRBJ2-5	NA	TGTGCCAGCACCCGGGGAGGGGGCCCCCAAGAGACCCAGTACTTC	CASTRGGGPQETQYF
TRBV7-9	NA	TRBJ2-1	TRBD2	TGTGCCAGCAGCTTACCCGGACTAGCGTCCTACAATGAGCAGTTCTTC	CASSLPGLASYNEQFF
TRBV15	many	TRBJ1-5	NA	TGTGCCACCAGCAGAGTCGCTCAGCCCCAGCATTTT	CATSRVAQPQHF
TRBV29-1	few	TRBJ2-1	TRBD2	TGCAGCGTTGATAGGGGAGGGGTTTACAATGAGCAGTTCTTC	CSVDRGGVYNEQFF
TRBV5-1	NA	TRBJ2-5	TRBD1	TGCGCCAGCAGATCAGGGACAGGGGAAGAGACCCAGTACTTC	CASRSGTGEETQYF
TRBV15	few	TRBJ2-2	NA	TGTGCCACCAGCAGAGGGGGGGCCTGGAACACCGGGGAGCTGTTTTTT	CATSRGGAWNTGELFF
TRBV7-2	few	TRBJ2-7	TRBD2	TGTGCCAGCAGCTTTAGGGCAGCGGGATTGACCTACGAGCAGTACTTC	CASSFRAAGLTYEQYF